Shown below are 17 T cell receptor beta chains from a single sample sequenced in a study of cytomegalovirus exposure and HLA in healthy donors. PCR amplification relied on 60 Vbeta primers (plus 13 Jbeta primers). The table came from immunoSEQ multiplex PCR; TCRdb's copy has only in-frame clones and leaves some out. Here the sample spans tens of thousands of clones, over 75% being singletons. Sequencing was carried out using PBMCs. These receptors were collected from a man aged 25-40 years in good health and CMV-seronegative.

The rearrangement links TRBV9 to TRBJ2-5; the match to TRBD1 covers 8 bases. Per the germline V gene, CDR1 is SGDLS and CDR2 is YYNGEE. Trimming took 4 bases from V and 4 from J; bases not matched to a gene: 9. The CDR3 covers 15 residues. The CDR3 sequence is CASSLRQGSRETQYF. The CDR3 DNA reads as TGTGCCAGCAGCCTACGACAGGGGTCGAGAGAGACCCAGTACTTC.

Worth noting for this clone: One end of the junction varies from germline; a read error may be responsible. This sample also contains other DNA sequences that code for the same CDR3. This chain connects TRBV30 to TRBJ1-5; D uncertain. Germline CDR1 and CDR2: GTSNPN and SVGIG (reference sequence). The CDR3 runs 13 residues. This chain's CDR3 is CAWSVLGNQPQHF. The CDR3 nucleotides read TGTGCCTGGAGTGTACTAGGCAACCAGCCCCAGCATTTT.

The gene calls are TRBV5-1 and TRBJ1-1; a possible D gene is TRBD1 (6 bases). The CDR3 is 15 residues long. The germline V gene encodes CDR1 SGHRS and CDR2 YFSETQ. Between the trimmed V and J ends, which lost 2 bases and 5 bases, there was a span of 16 bases. CDR3 amino acids: CASSFQPMGTTEAFF. DNA of the CDR3: TGCGCCAGCAGCTTCCAACCCATGGGGACAACTGAAGCTTTCTTT.

The chain joins TRBV29-1 to TRBJ2-3; 11 bases are shared with TRBD2. The CDR3 length is 15 residues. V gave up 7 bases and J gave up 0 bases; unmatched junction bases: 6. Germline lookup yields CDR1 SQVTM and CDR2 ANQGSEA. CDR3 nucleotides: TGCAGCGCCGGACTAGCGGGTCCTAGCACAGATACGCAGTATTTT. Translation: CSAGLAGPSTDTQYF.

This sequence joins TRBV27 and TRBJ2-2; D uncertain. This CDR3 is built from 13 residues. Germline values: CDR1 MNHEY, CDR2 SMNVEV (reference sequence). V dropped 3 bases and J dropped 8 bases, with 10 bases sitting between them. The CDR3 loop reads CASSFNVPGELFF. The CDR3 nucleotides read TGTGCCAGCAGTTTTAATGTTCCGGGGGAGCTGTTTTTT.

As DNA, the CDR3 is TGTGCCAGCTCACCAGTCGGCAGGGGTTCCTACGAGCAGTACTTC. Translated: CASSPVGRGSYEQYF. The rearrangement links TRBV18 to TRBJ2-7, with D tentatively TRBD1 (6 bases). Trimming removed 2 bases at V and 1 base at J, with 12 bases between. CDR3 length: 15 amino acids. CDR1 is KGHSH, CDR2 LQKENI, per germline.

This chain joins TRBV2 and TRBJ1-4; 9 nucleotides align to TRBD1. This CDR3 has 17 residues. The germline gives CDR1 SNHLY, CDR2 FYNNEI. V was clipped by 6 bases and J by 2 bases; unmatched bases: 10. CDR3 amino acids: CASRPGTGRRTNEKLFF. The CDR3 region has the DNA TGTGCCAGCAGGCCTGGGACAGGGAGGAGGACTAATGAAAAACTGTTTTTT. Full variable domain (remainder filled in from reference TRBV2 and TRBJ1-4): EPEVTQTPSHQVTQMGQEVILRCVPISNHLYFYWYRQILGQKVEFLVSFYNNEISEKSEIFDDQFSVERPDGSNFTLKIRSTKLEDSAMYFCASRPGTGRRTNEKLFFGSGTQLSVL.

The chain has TRBV19 and TRBJ2-7; TRBD1 aligns across 9 bases. V shed 4 bases, J shed 9 bases, and the junction held 10 bases outside the gene matches. Germline V gives CDR1 LNHDA, CDR2 SQIVND (reference sequence). The length of the CDR3 is 14 residues. The CDR3 region has the DNA TGTGCCAGTAGTACACCGGGACAGGGATCTGTGCAGTACTTC. It is translated as CASSTPGQGSVQYF.

The chain recombines TRBV6-1 with TRBJ2-3; tentatively, D is TRBD1 (6 bases). From germline, CDR1 is MNHNS and CDR2 SASEGT. This CDR3 has 14 residues. Trimming cost V 3 bases and J 1 base, with 8 bases left between them. This CDR3 reads CASSEGHRTDTQYF. Written as DNA, the CDR3 is TGTGCCAGCAGTGAGGGACACCGCACAGATACGCAGTATTTT.

This sequence joins TRBV2 and TRBJ2-3; 9 positions match TRBD2. Trimming took 2 bases from V and 6 from J; bases not matched to a gene: 6. The CDR3 spans 15 residues. The germline gives CDR1 SNHLY, CDR2 FYNNEI. The CDR3: CASSERASGKDTQYF. For the CDR3, the DNA is TGTGCCAGCAGTGAACGGGCTAGCGGGAAGGATACGCAGTATTTT.

The V and J genes are TRBV5-1 and TRBJ1-4; D uncertain. V was pared by 4 bases and J by 0 bases, with 10 bases between. Germline values: CDR1 SGHRS, CDR2 YFSETQ. The CDR3 runs 15 residues. For the CDR3, the DNA is TGCGCCAGCAGCACGATACCTACAACTAATGAAAAACTGTTTTTT. This sequence encodes CASSTIPTTNEKLFF.

The gene calls are TRBV14 and TRBJ1-1, with 8 nucleotides matching TRBD1. V lost 8 bases, J lost 5 bases, and 13 bases stayed unmatched. The CDR3 totals 15 residues. Per the germline V gene, CDR1 is SGHDN and CDR2 is FVKESK. For the CDR3, the DNA is TGTGCCAGCTCCCTAAGGACAGGGAGGGAAACTGAAGCTTTCTTT. This sequence encodes CASSLRTGRETEAFF.

This rearrangement joins TRBV7-2 to TRBJ1-5; D may be TRBD1 (6 bases). V was cut by 5 bases and J by 7 bases, with 12 bases left in between. The CDR3 length is 13 residues. Germline CDR1 and CDR2: SGHTA and FQGNSA. CDR3 sequence reads: CASSKQGGQPQHF. The DNA of the CDR3 is TGTGCCAGCAGCAAACAGGGCGGGCAGCCCCAGCATTTT. The variable domain in full, with the rest retrieved from reference TRBV7-2 and TRBJ1-5, is GAGVSQSPSNKVTEKGKDVELRCDPISGHTALYWYRQSLGQGLEFLIYFQGNSAPDKSGLPSDRFSAERTGGSVSTLTIQRTQQEDSAVYLCASSKQGGQPQHFGDGTRLSIL.

The V call is TRBV4-2, the J call TRBJ1-5, with a tentative D call TRBD1 (5 bases). V was trimmed by 0 bases and J by 3 bases, leaving 9 bases between them. The germline V gene has CDR1 LGHNA and CDR2 YNFKEQ. The CDR3 consists of 15 residues. CDR3 DNA sequence: TGTGCCAGCAGCCAAGAAGGGGCTAACAATCAGCCCCAGCATTTT. Translation: CASSQEGANNQPQHF.

V gene TRBV7-6 combines with J gene TRBJ2-3; the match to TRBD2 covers 12 bases. J was trimmed by 4 bases and V by 6 bases; bases with no gene match: 5. This CDR3 comprises 15 residues. Germline V lookup: CDR1 SGHVS, CDR2 FNYEAQ. The CDR3 DNA sequence: TGTGCCAGCAGGAGACTAGCGGGAGTTCCAGATACGCAGTATTTT. It yields the protein CASRRLAGVPDTQYF.

J is TRBJ1-4 and V is TRBV5-1; TRBD1 might be the D (6 bases). This CDR3 contains 19 residues. Trimming shortened V by 4 bases and J by 0 bases, and 22 bases separated the two germline ends. Per germline, CDR1 SGHRS and CDR2 YFSETQ. The CDR3 spells CASSRFRTERLATNEKLFF. As DNA, the CDR3 is TGCGCCAGCAGCCGATTCCGGACAGAGCGACTTGCAACTAATGAAAAACTGTTTTTT.

This CDR3 is CASSSFYRTQETQYF. As DNA, the CDR3 is TGTGCCAGCAGCTCTTTTTACAGGACCCAAGAGACCCAGTACTTC. The chain employs TRBV11-2 and TRBJ2-5; D might be TRBD1 (5 bases). This CDR3 comprises 15 residues. V lost 4 bases and J lost 1, with 13 bases in between. Germline lookup yields CDR1 SGHAT and CDR2 FQNNGV.